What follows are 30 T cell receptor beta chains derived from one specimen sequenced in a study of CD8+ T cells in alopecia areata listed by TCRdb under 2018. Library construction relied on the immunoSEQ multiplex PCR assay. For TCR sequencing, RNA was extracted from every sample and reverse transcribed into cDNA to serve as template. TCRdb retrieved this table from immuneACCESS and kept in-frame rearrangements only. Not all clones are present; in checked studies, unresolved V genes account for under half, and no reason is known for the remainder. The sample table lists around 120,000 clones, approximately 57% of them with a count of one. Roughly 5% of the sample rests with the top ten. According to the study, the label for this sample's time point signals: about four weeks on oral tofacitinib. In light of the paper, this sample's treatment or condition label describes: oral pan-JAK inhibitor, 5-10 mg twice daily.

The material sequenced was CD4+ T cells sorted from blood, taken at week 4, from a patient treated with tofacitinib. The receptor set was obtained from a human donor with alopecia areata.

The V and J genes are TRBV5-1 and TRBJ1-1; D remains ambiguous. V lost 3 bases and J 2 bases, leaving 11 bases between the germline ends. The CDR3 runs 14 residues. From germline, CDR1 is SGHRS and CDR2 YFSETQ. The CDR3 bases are TGCGCCAGCAGCTCTGCGGGCCTCAACACTGAAGCTTTCTTT. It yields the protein CASSSAGLNTEAFF. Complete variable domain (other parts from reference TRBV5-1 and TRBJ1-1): KAGVTQTPRYLIKTRGQQVTLSCSPISGHRSVSWYQQTPGQGLQFLFEYFSETQRNKGNFPGRFSGRQFSNSRSEMNVSTLELGDSALYLCASSSAGLNTEAFFGQGTRLTVV.

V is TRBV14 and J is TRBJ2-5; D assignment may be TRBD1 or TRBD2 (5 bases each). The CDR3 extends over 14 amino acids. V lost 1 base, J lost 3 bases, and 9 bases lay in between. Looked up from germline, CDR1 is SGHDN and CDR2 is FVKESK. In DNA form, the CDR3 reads TGTGCCAGCAGCCAAGTCAGGGACGAAGAGACCCAGTACTTC. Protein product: CASSQVRDEETQYF.

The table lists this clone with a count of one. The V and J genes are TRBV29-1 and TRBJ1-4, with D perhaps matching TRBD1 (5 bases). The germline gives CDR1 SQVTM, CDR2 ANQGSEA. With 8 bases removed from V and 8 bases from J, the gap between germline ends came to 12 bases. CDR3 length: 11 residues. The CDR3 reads CSTRVNEKLFF. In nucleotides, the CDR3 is TGCAGCACCAGGGTTAACGAAAAACTGTTTTTT.

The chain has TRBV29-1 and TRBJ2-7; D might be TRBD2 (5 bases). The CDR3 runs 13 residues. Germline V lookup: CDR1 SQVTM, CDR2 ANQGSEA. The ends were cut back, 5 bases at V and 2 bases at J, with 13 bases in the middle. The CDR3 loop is CSVTRFGPYEQYF. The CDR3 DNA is TGCAGCGTTACTAGATTTGGGCCCTACGAGCAGTACTTC.

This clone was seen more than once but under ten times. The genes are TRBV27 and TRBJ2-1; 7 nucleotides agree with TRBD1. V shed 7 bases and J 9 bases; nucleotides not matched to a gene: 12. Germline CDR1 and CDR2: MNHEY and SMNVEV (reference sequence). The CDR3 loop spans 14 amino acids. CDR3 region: CASIPTRQGGEQFF. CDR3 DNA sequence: TGTGCCAGCATTCCAACTCGACAGGGTGGTGAGCAGTTCTTC.

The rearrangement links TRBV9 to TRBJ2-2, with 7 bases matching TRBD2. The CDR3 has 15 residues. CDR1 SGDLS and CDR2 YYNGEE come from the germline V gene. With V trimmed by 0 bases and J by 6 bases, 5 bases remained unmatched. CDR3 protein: CASSVVSGGPGELFF. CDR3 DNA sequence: TGTGCCAGCAGCGTAGTGTCGGGGGGACCCGGGGAGCTGTTTTTT.

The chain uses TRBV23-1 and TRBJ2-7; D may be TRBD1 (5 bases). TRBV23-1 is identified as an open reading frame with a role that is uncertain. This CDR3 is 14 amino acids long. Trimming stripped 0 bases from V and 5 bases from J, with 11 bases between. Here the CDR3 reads CASSQSPGSHEQYF. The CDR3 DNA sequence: TGCGCCAGCAGTCAATCGCCAGGGTCCCACGAGCAGTACTTC.

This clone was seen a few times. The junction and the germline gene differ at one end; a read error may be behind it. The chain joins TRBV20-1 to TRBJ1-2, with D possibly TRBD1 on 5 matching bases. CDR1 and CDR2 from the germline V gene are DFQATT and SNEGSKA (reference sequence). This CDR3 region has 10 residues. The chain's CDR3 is CSARVRVPPF. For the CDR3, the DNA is TGCAGTGCTAGAGTCAGGGTTCCTCCCTTC.

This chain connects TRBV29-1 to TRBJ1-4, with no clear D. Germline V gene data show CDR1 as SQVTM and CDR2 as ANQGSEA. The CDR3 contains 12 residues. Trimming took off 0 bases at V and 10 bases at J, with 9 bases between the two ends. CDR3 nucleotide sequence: TGCAGCGTTGAAGATTCAGGCCCAAAACTGTTTTTT. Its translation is CSVEDSGPKLFF. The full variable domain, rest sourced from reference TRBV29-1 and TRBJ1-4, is SAVISQKPSRDICQRGTSLTIQCQVDSQVTMMFWYRQQPGQSLTLIATANQGSEATYESGFVIDKFPISRPNLTFSTLTVSNMSPEDSSIYLCSVEDSGPKLFFGSGTQLSVL.

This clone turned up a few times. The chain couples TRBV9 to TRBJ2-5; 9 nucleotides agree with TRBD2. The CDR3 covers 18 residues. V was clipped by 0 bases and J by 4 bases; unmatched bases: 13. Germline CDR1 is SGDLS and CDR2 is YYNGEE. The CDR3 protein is CASSVGRNPSGEGETQYF. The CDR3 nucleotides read TGTGCCAGCAGCGTAGGTCGGAATCCTAGCGGGGAGGGAGAGACCCAGTACTTC.

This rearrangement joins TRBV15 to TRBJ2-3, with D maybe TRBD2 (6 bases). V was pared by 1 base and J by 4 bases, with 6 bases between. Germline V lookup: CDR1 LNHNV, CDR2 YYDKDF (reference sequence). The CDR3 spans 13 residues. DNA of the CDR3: TGTGCCACCAGCAGAGGGGAGGCAGATACGCAGTATTTT. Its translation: CATSRGEADTQYF.

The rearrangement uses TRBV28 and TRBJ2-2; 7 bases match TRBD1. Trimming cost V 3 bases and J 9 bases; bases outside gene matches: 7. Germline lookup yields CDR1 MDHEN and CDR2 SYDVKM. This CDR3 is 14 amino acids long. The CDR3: CASSFLATGWELFF. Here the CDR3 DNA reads TGTGCCAGCAGTTTCCTTGCGACAGGGTGGGAGCTGTTTTTT. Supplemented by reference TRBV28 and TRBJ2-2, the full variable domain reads DVKVTQSSRYLVKRTGEKVFLECVQDMDHENMFWYRQDPGLGLRLIYFSYDVKMKEKGDIPEGYSVSREKKERFSLILESASTNQTSMYLCASSFLATGWELFFGEGSRLTVL.

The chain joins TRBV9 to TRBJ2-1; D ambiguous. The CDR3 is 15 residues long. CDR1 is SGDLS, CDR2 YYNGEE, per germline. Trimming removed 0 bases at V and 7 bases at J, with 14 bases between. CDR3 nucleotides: TGTGCCAGCAGCGTAGTCCCATATACTGGGAATGAGCAGTTCTTC. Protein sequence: CASSVVPYTGNEQFF.

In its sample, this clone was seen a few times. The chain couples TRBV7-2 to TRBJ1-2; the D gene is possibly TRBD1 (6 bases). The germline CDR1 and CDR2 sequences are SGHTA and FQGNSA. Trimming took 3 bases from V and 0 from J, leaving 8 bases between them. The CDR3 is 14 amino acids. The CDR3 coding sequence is TGTGCCAGCAGCTTCGGGACATCTAACTATGGCTACACCTTC. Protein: CASSFGTSNYGYTF.

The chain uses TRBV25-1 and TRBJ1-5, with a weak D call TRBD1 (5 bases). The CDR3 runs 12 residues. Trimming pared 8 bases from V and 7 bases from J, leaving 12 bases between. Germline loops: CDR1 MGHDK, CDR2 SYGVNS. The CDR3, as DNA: TGTGCCAGCTCCTGGGGGAACCAGCCCCAGCATTTT. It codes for CASSWGNQPQHF.

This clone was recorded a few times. In DNA form, the CDR3 reads TGTGCCAGCAGCTTAGAGGTCCTTCGCTATGGCTACACCTTC. This sequence encodes CASSLEVLRYGYTF. The V and J genes are TRBV7-2 and TRBJ1-2; D gene uncertain. Trimming left V 1 base short and J 4 bases short, with 10 bases between. The germline V gene has CDR1 SGHTA and CDR2 FQGNSA. The CDR3 spans 14 residues.

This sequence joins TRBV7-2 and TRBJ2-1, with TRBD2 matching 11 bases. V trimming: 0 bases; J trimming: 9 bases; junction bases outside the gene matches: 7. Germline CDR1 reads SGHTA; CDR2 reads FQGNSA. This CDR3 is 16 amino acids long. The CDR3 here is CASSLAIAGGMGEQFF. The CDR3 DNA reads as TGTGCCAGCAGCTTAGCGATAGCGGGGGGGATGGGTGAGCAGTTCTTC.

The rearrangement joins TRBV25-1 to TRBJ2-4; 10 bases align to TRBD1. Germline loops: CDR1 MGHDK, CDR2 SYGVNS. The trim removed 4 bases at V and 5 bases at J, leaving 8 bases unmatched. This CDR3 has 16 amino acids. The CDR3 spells CASSARPGTGENIQYF. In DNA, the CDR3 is TGTGCCAGCAGTGCACGACCTGGGACAGGGGAAAACATTCAGTACTTC.

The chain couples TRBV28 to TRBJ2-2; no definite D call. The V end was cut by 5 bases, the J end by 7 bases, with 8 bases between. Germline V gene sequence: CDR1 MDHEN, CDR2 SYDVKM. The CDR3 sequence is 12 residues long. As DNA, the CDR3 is TGTGCCAGCAGTCCCCCAAACGGGGAGCTGTTTTTT. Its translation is CASSPPNGELFF.

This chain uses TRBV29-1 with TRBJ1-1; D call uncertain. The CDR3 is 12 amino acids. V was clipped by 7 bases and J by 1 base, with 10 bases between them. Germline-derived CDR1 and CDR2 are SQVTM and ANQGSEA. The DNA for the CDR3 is TGCAGCGCTAGAATGGGGAACACTGAAGCTTTCTTT. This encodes CSARMGNTEAFF.

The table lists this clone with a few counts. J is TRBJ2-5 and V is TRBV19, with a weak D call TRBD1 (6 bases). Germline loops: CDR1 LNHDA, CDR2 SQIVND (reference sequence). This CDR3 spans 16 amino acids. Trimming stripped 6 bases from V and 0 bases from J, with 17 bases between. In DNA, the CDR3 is TGTGCCAGTAGGAGGGGGATTGGGCTAAACCAAGAGACCCAGTACTTC. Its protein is CASRRGIGLNQETQYF.

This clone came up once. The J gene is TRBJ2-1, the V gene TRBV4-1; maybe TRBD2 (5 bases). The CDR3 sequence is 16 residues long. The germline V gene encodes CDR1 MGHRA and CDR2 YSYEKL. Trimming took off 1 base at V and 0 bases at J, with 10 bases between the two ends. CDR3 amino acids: CASSQVSVDSYNEQFF. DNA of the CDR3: TGCGCCAGCAGCCAAGTTAGCGTCGACTCCTACAATGAGCAGTTCTTC.

The CDR3 loop reads CASSATGDNQPQHF. The DNA for the CDR3 is TGCGCCAGCAGCGCGACAGGGGACAATCAGCCCCAGCATTTT. The chain is built from TRBV5-1 and TRBJ1-5, with 8 bases matching TRBD1. With 4 bases clipped from V and 3 bases from J, the junction kept 3 bases outside the gene matches. Looked up from germline, CDR1 is SGHRS and CDR2 is YFSETQ. The CDR3 runs 14 residues.

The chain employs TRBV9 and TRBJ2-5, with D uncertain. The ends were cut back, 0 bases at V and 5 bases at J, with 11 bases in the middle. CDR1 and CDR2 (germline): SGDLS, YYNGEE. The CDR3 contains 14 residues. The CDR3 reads CASSVGEGSETQYF. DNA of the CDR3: TGTGCCAGCAGCGTAGGAGAAGGGTCGGAGACCCAGTACTTC.

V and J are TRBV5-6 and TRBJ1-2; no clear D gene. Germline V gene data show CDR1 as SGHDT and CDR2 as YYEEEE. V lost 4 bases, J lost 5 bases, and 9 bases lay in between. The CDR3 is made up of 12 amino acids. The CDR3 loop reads CASSETEYGYTF. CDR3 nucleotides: TGTGCCAGCAGCGAGACTGAGTATGGCTACACCTTC.

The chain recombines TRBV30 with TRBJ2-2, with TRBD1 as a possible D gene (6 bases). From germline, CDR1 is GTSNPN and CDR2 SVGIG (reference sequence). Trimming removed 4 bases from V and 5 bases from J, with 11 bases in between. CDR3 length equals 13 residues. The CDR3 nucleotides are TGTGCCTGGAAAGGACAGACTACCGGGGAGCTGTTTTTT. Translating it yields CAWKGQTTGELFF.

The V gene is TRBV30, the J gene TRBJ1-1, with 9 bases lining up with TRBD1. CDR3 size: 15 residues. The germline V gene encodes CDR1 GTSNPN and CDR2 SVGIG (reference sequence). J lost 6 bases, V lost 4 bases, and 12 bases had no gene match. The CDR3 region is CAWTYGDRVFAEAFF. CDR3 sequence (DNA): TGTGCCTGGACCTACGGGGACAGGGTTTTCGCTGAAGCTTTCTTT.

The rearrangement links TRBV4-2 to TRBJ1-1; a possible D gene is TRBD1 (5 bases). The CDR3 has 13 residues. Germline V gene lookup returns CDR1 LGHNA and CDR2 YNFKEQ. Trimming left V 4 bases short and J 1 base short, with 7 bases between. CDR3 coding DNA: TGTGCCAGCAGCCGGACAACGAACACTGAAGCTTTCTTT. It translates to CASSRTTNTEAFF.

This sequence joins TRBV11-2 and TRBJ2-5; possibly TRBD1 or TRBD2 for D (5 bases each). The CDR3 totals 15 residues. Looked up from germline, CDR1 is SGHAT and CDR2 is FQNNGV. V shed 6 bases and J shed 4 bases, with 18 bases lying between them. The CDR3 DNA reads TGTGCCAGCAGTCCTATAGGGACGGCCGCAGAGACCCAGTACTTC. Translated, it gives CASSPIGTAAETQYF.

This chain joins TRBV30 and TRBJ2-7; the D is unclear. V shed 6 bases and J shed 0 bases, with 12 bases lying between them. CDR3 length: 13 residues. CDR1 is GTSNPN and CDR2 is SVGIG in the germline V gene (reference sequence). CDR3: CACLGTSSYEQYF. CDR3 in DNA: TGTGCCTGCCTTGGAACATCCTCCTACGAGCAGTACTTC.